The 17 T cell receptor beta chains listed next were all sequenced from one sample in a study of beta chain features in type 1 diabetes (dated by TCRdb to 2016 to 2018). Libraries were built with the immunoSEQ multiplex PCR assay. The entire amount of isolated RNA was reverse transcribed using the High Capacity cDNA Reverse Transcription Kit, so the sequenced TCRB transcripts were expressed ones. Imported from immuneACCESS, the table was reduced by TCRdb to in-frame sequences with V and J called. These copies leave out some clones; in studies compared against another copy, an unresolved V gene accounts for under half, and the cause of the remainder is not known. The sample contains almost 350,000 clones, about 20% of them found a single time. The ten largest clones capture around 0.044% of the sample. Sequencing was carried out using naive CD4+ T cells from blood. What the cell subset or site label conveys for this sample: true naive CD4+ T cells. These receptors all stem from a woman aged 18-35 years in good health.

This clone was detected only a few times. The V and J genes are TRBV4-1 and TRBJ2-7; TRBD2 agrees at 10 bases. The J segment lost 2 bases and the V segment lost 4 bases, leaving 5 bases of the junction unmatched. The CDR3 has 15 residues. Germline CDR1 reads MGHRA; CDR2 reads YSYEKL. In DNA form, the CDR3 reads TGCGCCAGCAGCCCCGGGACTAGCGCCACCTACGAGCAGTACTTC. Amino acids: CASSPGTSATYEQYF.

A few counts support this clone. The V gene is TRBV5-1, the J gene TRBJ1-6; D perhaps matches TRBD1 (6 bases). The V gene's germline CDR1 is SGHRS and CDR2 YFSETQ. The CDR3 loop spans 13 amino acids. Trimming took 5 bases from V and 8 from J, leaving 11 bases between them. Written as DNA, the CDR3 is TGCGCCAGCAGGGGGGCAGGGGATTCACCCCTCCACTTT. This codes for CASRGAGDSPLHF.

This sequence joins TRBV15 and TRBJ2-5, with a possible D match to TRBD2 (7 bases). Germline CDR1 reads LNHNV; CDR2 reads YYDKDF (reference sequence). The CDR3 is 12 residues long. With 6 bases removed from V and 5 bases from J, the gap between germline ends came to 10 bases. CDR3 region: CATRQGGETQYF. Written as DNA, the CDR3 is TGTGCCACCAGACAGGGAGGGGAGACCCAGTACTTC.

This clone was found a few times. The CDR3 protein is CASSQGALLAGSHNEQFF. The CDR3 DNA sequence: TGCGCCAGCAGCCAAGGGGCCCTACTAGCGGGATCCCACAATGAGCAGTTCTTC. The chain links TRBV4-1 to TRBJ2-1; 10 bases agree with TRBD2. Germline values: CDR1 MGHRA, CDR2 YSYEKL. With V trimmed by 1 base and J by 5 bases, 11 bases remained unmatched. This CDR3 has 18 residues.

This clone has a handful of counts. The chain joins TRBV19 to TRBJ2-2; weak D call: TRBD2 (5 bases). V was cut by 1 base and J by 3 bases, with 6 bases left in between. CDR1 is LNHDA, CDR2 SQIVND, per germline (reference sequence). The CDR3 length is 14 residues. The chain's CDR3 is CASSIGRDTGELFF. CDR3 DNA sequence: TGTGCCAGTAGTATAGGGCGGGACACCGGGGAGCTGTTTTTT.

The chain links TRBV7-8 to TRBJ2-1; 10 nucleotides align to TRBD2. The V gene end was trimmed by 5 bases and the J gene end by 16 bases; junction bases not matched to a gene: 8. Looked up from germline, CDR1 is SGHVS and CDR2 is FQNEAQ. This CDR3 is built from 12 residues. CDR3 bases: TGTGCCAGCAGCCGCCTAGCGGGAGTACGCTTCTTC. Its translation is CASSRLAGVRFF.

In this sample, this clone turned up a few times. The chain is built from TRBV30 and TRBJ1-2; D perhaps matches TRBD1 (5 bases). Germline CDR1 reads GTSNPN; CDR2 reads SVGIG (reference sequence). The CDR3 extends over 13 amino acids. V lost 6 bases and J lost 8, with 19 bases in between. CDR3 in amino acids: CACLPGGMEGYTF. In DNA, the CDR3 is TGTGCCTGCCTCCCGGGGGGGATGGAGGGCTACACCTTC.

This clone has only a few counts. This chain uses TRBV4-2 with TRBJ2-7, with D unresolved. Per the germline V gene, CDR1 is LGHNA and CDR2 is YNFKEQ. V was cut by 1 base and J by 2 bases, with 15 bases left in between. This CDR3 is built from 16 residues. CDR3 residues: CASSQGLQYPPYEQYF. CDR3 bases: TGTGCCAGCAGCCAAGGTCTCCAGTATCCCCCCTACGAGCAGTACTTC.

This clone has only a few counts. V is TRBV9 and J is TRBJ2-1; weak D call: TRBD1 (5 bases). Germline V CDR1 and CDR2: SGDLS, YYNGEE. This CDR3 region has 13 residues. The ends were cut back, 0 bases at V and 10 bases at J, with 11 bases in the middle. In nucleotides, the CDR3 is TGTGCCAGCAGCGTAGTACAGGTGGGAGAGCAGTTCTTC. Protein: CASSVVQVGEQFF.

In DNA, the CDR3 is TGTGCCAGCAGGGGACAGGGTCAAGAGACCCAGTACTTC. Protein product: CASRGQGQETQYF. The chain combines TRBV7-2 with TRBJ2-5; 9 bases agree with TRBD1. Germline trimming cut 6 bases from V and 2 bases from J; bases unmatched to any gene: 1. Germline values: CDR1 SGHTA, CDR2 FQGNSA. The CDR3 has 13 residues.

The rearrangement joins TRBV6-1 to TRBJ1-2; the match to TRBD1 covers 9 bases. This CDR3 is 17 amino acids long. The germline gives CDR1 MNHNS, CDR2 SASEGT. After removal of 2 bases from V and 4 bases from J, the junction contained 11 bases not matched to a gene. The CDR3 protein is CASSEYAVGQGGYGYTF. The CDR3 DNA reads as TGTGCCAGCAGTGAATATGCCGTGGGACAGGGTGGCTATGGCTACACCTTC.

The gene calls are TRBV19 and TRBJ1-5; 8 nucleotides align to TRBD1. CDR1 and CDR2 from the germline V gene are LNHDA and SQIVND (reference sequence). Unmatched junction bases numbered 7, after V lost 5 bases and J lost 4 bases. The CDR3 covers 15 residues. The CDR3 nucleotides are TGTGCCAGTAGTTCCGACAGGGGAGGGAATCAGCCCCAGCATTTT. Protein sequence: CASSSDRGGNQPQHF.

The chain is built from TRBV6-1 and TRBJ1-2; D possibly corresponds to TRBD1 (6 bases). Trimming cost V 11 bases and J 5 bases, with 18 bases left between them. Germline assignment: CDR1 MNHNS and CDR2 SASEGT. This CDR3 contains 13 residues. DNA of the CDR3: TGTGCCTCACAGGGTCCGAGCGTATATGGCTACACCTTC. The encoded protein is CASQGPSVYGYTF.

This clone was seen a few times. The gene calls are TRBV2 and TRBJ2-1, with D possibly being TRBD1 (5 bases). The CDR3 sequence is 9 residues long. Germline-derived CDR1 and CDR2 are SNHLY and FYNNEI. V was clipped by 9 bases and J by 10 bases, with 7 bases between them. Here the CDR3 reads CARNREQFF. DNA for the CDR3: TGTGCCAGAAACAGGGAGCAGTTCTTC.

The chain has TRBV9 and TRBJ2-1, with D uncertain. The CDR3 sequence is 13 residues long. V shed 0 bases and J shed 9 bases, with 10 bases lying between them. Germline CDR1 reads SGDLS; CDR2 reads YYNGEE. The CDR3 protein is CASSVEASGEQFF. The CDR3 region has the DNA TGTGCCAGCAGCGTAGAGGCCTCGGGTGAGCAGTTCTTC.

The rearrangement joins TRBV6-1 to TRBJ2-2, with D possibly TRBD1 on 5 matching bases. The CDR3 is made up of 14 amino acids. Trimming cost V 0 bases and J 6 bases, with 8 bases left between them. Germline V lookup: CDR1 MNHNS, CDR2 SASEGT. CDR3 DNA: TGTGCCAGCAGTGAAGCAGCGACAGCCGGGGAGCTGTTTTTT. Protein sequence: CASSEAATAGELFF.

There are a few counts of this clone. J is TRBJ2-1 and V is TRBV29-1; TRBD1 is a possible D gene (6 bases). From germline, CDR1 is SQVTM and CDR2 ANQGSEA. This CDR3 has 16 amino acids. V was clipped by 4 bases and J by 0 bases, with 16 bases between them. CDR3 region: CSVAGDPFLSYNEQFF. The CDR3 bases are TGCAGCGTTGCAGGGGACCCGTTCCTCTCCTACAATGAGCAGTTCTTC.